These 25 T cell receptor beta chains originate from one sample sequenced in a study of technical replicates of blood from a handful of donors. The data were produced by immunoSEQ multiplex PCR, yet TCRdb's version contains in-frame clones alone and is incomplete. This sample has roughly 80,000 clones, with about 96% found just once. The material sequenced was T cells isolated from PBMCs. The source of these receptors is a human donor in good health.

V gene TRBV7-9 combines with J gene TRBJ1-3, with D perhaps matching TRBD1 (5 bases). V gave up 5 bases and J gave up 0 bases, with 14 bases separating them. Germline lookup yields CDR1 SEHNR and CDR2 FQNEAQ (reference sequence). The CDR3 has 16 residues. The CDR3 DNA reads as TGTGCCAGCAGCCCTAACGACAGAGGCTCTGGAAACACCATATATTTT. Its protein product is CASSPNDRGSGNTIYF.

The V gene is TRBV18, the J gene TRBJ2-2; TRBD1 agrees at 10 bases. V dropped 3 bases and J dropped 3; count of bases not matched to a gene: 7. CDR3 length: 17 residues. Germline lookup yields CDR1 KGHSH and CDR2 LQKENI. The CDR3 sequence: CASSPPTGQGHTGELFF. CDR3 in DNA: TGTGCCAGCTCACCGCCTACGGGACAGGGGCACACCGGGGAGCTGTTTTTT.

The table lists this clone with a count of one. The CDR3 nucleotides are TGTGCCATCGGTGAGGGCACTGAAGCTTTCTTT. This encodes CAIGEGTEAFF. V usage is TRBV7-9 and J usage is TRBJ1-1, with no clear D. Germline V gene sequence: CDR1 SEHNR, CDR2 FQNEAQ (reference sequence). Between the trimmed V and J ends, which lost 10 bases and 4 bases, there was a span of 10 bases. The CDR3 contains 11 residues. The complete variable domain, with remaining parts taken from reference TRBV7-9 and TRBJ1-1, reads DTGVSQNPRHKITKRGQNVTFRCDPISEHNRLYWYRQTLGQGPEFLTYFQNEAQLEKSRLLSDRFSAERPKGSFSTLEIQRTEQGDSAMYLCAIGEGTEAFFGQGTRLTVV.

The CDR3 region has the DNA TGTGCCAGCAGTGAAAGGGACAGGGCGGTAGATACGCAGTATTTT. Protein product: CASSERDRAVDTQYF. The V call is TRBV6-1, the J call TRBJ2-3, with 9 bases that match TRBD1. J gave up 5 bases and V 2 bases, and 5 bases lay outside the gene matches. Germline CDR1 and CDR2: MNHNS and SASEGT. There are 15 residues in the CDR3.

V and J are TRBV2 and TRBJ2-7; the match to TRBD2 covers 7 bases. Germline trimming cut 5 bases from V and 6 bases from J; bases unmatched to any gene: 1. CDR3 length equals 11 residues. Germline V gene lookup returns CDR1 SNHLY and CDR2 FYNNEI. Here the CDR3 DNA reads TGTGCCAGCAGTCCGGGGGGCGAGCAGTACTTC. Translating gives CASSPGGEQYF.

This sequence joins TRBV19 and TRBJ1-2; 9 positions agree with TRBD1. V lost 7 bases and J lost 8; bases outside the gene matches: 14. This CDR3 comprises 15 residues. Germline CDR1 LNHDA, CDR2 SQIVND (reference sequence). The CDR3 nucleotides are TGTGCCAGTACGGGCTCGGGGACAGGGTTGACGGGCTACACCTTC. Translated, it gives CASTGSGTGLTGYTF.

The CDR3 nucleotides read TGTGCCAGCAGTTGGGCAGAGGGGGCCGCCGATGGCTACACCTTC. Residues: CASSWAEGAADGYTF. The chain couples TRBV2 to TRBJ1-2, with 7 bases that match TRBD1. CDR3 length equals 15 residues. The germline V gene encodes CDR1 SNHLY and CDR2 FYNNEI. Trimming took 5 bases from V and 6 from J; bases not matched to a gene: 12.

As regards this clone: An end of the junction differs from the germline gene, which may be a read error. This chain joins TRBV7-7 and TRBJ2-5; D perhaps matches TRBD2 (5 bases). Germline V gene data show CDR1 as SSHAT and CDR2 as FNYEAQ (reference sequence). The CDR3 totals 15 residues. The CDR3 nucleotides are TGTGCTAGCAGCTCCGGACTCGGAGAAAAAGAGACCCAGTACTTC. Protein sequence: CASSSGLGEKETQYF.

This clone was detected only once. The chain couples TRBV25-1 to TRBJ2-5, with TRBD1 as a possible D gene (5 bases). Per germline, CDR1 MGHDK and CDR2 SYGVNS. The CDR3 has 14 residues. Trimming shortened V by 4 bases and J by 3 bases, and 12 bases separated the two germline ends. The CDR3 reads CASSASGKEETQYF. The CDR3 bases are TGTGCCAGCAGTGCCTCAGGGAAAGAAGAGACCCAGTACTTC. Using reference TRBV25-1 and TRBJ2-5 for the parts outside the CDR3, the full variable domain is EADIYQTPRYLVIGTGKKITLECSQTMGHDKMYWYQQDPGMELHLIHYSYGVNSTEKGDLSSESTVSRIRTEHFPLTLESARPSHTSQYLCASSASGKEETQYFGPGTRLLVL.

This chain connects TRBV7-3 to TRBJ2-3; D might be TRBD2 (5 bases). The CDR3 loop spans 14 amino acids. The V and J ends lost 7 bases and 1 base respectively, with 12 bases between them. CDR1 is SGHTA, CDR2 FQGTGA, per germline. The CDR3 sequence is CASTDRSGTDTQYF. Written as DNA, the CDR3 is TGTGCCAGCACCGATCGTAGCGGCACAGATACGCAGTATTTT. The entire variable domain, with the rest obtained from reference TRBV7-3 and TRBJ2-3, is as follows: GAGVSQTPSNKVTEKGKYVELRCDPISGHTALYWYRQSLGQGPEFLIYFQGTGAADDSGLPNDRFFAVRPEGSVSTLKIQRTERGDSAVYLCASTDRSGTDTQYFGPGTRLTVL.

V is TRBV4-1 and J is TRBJ1-1; TRBD1 aligns across 8 bases. The V gene end was trimmed by 4 bases and the J gene end by 3 bases; junction bases not matched to a gene: 7. There are 15 residues in the CDR3. Germline CDR1 and CDR2: MGHRA and YSYEKL. For the CDR3, the DNA is TGCGCCAGCAGCCCTCATACAGGGGGGGACACTGAAGCTTTCTTT. It translates to CASSPHTGGDTEAFF.

J is TRBJ2-7 and V is TRBV4-1; D is unclear. V was shortened by 4 bases and J by 1 base, with 11 bases between the two germline ends. Germline CDR1 reads MGHRA; CDR2 reads YSYEKL. This CDR3 spans 14 amino acids. The CDR3 region has the DNA TGCGCCAGCAGCCCGCGTGATATGTCCTACGAGCAGTACTTC. It yields the protein CASSPRDMSYEQYF.

This chain connects TRBV19 to TRBJ1-1; D not resolved. Trimming left V 1 base short and J 4 bases short, with 7 bases between. Germline V lookup: CDR1 LNHDA, CDR2 SQIVND (reference sequence). CDR3 length: 13 residues. CDR3 region: CASSIVPGTEAFF. CDR3 coding DNA: TGTGCCAGTAGTATAGTGCCGGGCACTGAAGCTTTCTTT.

This clone was picked up one time. In DNA form, the CDR3 reads TGTGCCAGCAATCCCGGGGGGGTTGCGGTCTATGGCTACACCTTC. This encodes CASNPGGVAVYGYTF. V is TRBV28 and J is TRBJ1-2, with a weak D call TRBD1 (5 bases). The CDR3 has 15 amino acids. V was shortened by 7 bases and J by 4 bases, with 19 bases between the two germline ends. In germline, CDR1 is MDHEN, CDR2 SYDVKM.

The V call is TRBV5-1, the J call TRBJ1-4, with TRBD1 matching over 10 bases. The ends lost 0 bases at V and 6 bases at J; junction bases unmatched: 2. Germline V CDR1 and CDR2: SGHRS, YFSETQ. The CDR3 runs to 15 residues. The CDR3 region has the DNA TGCGCCAGCAGCTTGGGGGACAGGGGAGATGAAAAACTGTTTTTT. Protein product: CASSLGDRGDEKLFF.

The rearrangement links TRBV28 to TRBJ2-3; 8 bases line up with TRBD1. The ends lost 10 bases at V and 0 bases at J; junction bases unmatched: 9. The CDR3 length is 15 residues. The germline gives CDR1 MDHEN, CDR2 SYDVKM. The chain's CDR3 is CATKPGGYSTDTQYF. The CDR3, as DNA: TGTGCCACTAAGCCAGGGGGCTATAGCACAGATACGCAGTATTTT.

The chain recombines TRBV4-1 with TRBJ2-5; the D gene is possibly TRBD2 (6 bases). The CDR3 is 15 amino acids. Trimming pared 0 bases from V and 5 bases from J, leaving 13 bases between. Germline CDR1 reads MGHRA; CDR2 reads YSYEKL. For the CDR3, the DNA is TGCGCCAGCAGCCAAGATGGGGGGAGCGGGGAGACCCAGTACTTC. Protein product: CASSQDGGSGETQYF.

This clone occurred once. The rearrangement links TRBV27 to TRBJ2-2; maybe TRBD2 (6 bases). CDR1 and CDR2 (germline): MNHEY, SMNVEV (reference sequence). V was trimmed by 7 bases and J by 2 bases, leaving 11 bases between them. CDR3 length: 14 residues. This chain's CDR3 is CASMIGGNTGELFF. Here the CDR3 DNA reads TGTGCCAGCATGATCGGGGGAAACACCGGGGAGCTGTTTTTT.

CDR3 residues: CASSKIEGGRREIQYF. The CDR3 region has the DNA TGTGCCAGCAGCAAGATCGAAGGGGGTAGGAGAGAGATTCAGTACTTC. This rearrangement joins TRBV5-4 to TRBJ2-4; possible D gene TRBD1, 6 bases. The CDR3 covers 16 residues. Trimming shortened V by 4 bases and J by 10 bases, and 24 bases separated the two germline ends. The germline V gene has CDR1 SGHNT and CDR2 YYREEE (reference sequence).

The chain links TRBV28 to TRBJ1-5, with D possibly matching TRBD1 (6 bases). Per germline, CDR1 MDHEN and CDR2 SYDVKM. Trimming cost V 6 bases and J 0 bases, with 12 bases left between them. The CDR3 contains 15 residues. The CDR3 coding sequence is TGTGCCAGCAGCACCAGGGGTTTTAGCAATCAGCCCCAGCATTTT. It specifies CASSTRGFSNQPQHF.

The CDR3 loop reads CASSSKGLDQPQHF. The CDR3 DNA is TGTGCCAGCAGTTCTAAGGGGCTTGATCAGCCCCAGCATTTT. This chain joins TRBV6-1 and TRBJ1-5; the D gene is possibly TRBD1 (5 bases). This CDR3 is built from 14 residues. CDR1 MNHNS and CDR2 SASEGT come from the germline V gene. V lost 5 bases to trimming and J lost 5 bases, with 13 bases between them.

This chain joins TRBV15 and TRBJ1-5; 7 positions agree with TRBD1. V lost 5 bases and J lost 3; bases outside the gene matches: 4. The germline gives CDR1 LNHNV, CDR2 YYDKDF (reference sequence). The CDR3 runs 14 residues. CDR3 bases: TGTGCCACCAGCCGGGACAGATCCAATCAGCCCCAGCATTTT. Translation: CATSRDRSNQPQHF.

The V gene is TRBV29-1, the J gene TRBJ2-1, with 9 positions matching TRBD2. The CDR3 has 15 amino acids. Trimming removed 3 bases from V and 7 bases from J; junction bases left unmatched: 10. Germline assignment: CDR1 SQVTM and CDR2 ANQGSEA. CDR3 in amino acids: CSVERASGAINEQFF. CDR3 nucleotides: TGCAGCGTTGAGAGAGCTAGCGGGGCTATTAATGAGCAGTTCTTC.

This sequence joins TRBV18 and TRBJ2-2; possible D gene TRBD1, 5 bases. The CDR3 is 16 residues long. Germline V lookup: CDR1 KGHSH, CDR2 LQKENI. V lost 0 bases to trimming and J lost 3 bases, with 11 bases between them. The CDR3 nucleotides read TGTGCCAGCTCACCACCCGCTAAAGGGGACACCGGGGAGCTGTTTTTT. Translated, it gives CASSPPAKGDTGELFF.

The CDR3 DNA reads as TGTGCCAGCAGCTTAGGAGGGCCAAGATCCTACGAGCAGTACTTC. Translation: CASSLGGPRSYEQYF. The genes are TRBV11-1 and TRBJ2-7; D may be TRBD2 (5 bases). The ends were cut back, 1 base at V and 1 base at J, with 11 bases in the middle. This CDR3 has 15 residues. The germline V gene has CDR1 SGHAT and CDR2 FQDESV (reference sequence).